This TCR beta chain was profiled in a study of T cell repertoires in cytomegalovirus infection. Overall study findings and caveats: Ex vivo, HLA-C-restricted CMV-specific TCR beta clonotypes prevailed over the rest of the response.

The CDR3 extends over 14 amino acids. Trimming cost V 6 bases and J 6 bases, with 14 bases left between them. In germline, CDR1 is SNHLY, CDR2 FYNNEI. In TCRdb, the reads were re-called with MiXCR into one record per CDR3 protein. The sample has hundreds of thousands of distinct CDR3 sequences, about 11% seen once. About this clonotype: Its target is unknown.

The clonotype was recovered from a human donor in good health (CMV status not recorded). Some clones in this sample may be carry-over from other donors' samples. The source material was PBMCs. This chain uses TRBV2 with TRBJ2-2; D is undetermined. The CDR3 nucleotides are TGTGCCAGCAGGGGCTTAGTGGCGGCCGGGGAGCTGTTTTTT. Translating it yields CASRGLVAAGELFF.